This TCR beta chain emerged from a study of cytomegalovirus exposure and HLA in healthy donors. Findings of the study overall: Cytomegalovirus-associated status was assigned to 150 or so TCR beta chains.

Remarks on this clone: Its target is unknown.

Trimming removed 4 bases from V and 0 bases from J, with 9 bases in between. CDR3 size: 14 residues. The germline CDR1 and CDR2 sequences are SNHLY and FYNNEI. The PCR contained 60 Vbeta and 13 Jbeta primers. Original handling: The count from a later analysis was roughly 80 million unique TCR beta chains, 9.5 million to 11 million of them shared. Method: immunoSEQ multiplex PCR; TCRdb's copy keeps in-frame clones and lacks some. V, J and clone size are those of that table, while D and trimming were read from the DNA. Among some 160,000 clones listed, about 70% were seen once. The sample was PBMCs. This clonotype originated in a man in his sixties in good health and CMV-seronegative. J is TRBJ1-2 and V is TRBV2; no reliable D call. The CDR3 region has the DNA TGTGCCAGCAGTGGAGACACCTCTAACTATGGCTACACCTTC. This sequence encodes CASSGDTSNYGYTF.